The sequence of this T cell receptor (beta chain) was determined in a study of OX40 agonist ivuxolimab in advanced cancers. The CDR3 is made up of 13 amino acids. V lost 10 bases to trimming and J lost 6 bases; unmatched junction nucleotides: 6. Germline loops: CDR1 MDHEN, CDR2 SYDVKM. Profiled with immunoSEQ multiplex PCR; TCRdb holds only in-frame clones, not every one. Among about 64,000 clones listed, roughly nine tenths were seen once. The clonotype comes from an adult with an advanced solid tumor such as melanoma, head and neck, liver or kidney cancer. The rearrangement joins TRBV28 to TRBJ1-2; 12 nucleotides align to TRBD1. Sequenced here: CD4+ or CD8+ T cells sorted from blood, sampled in a trial of the OX40 agonist ivuxolimab. In DNA, the CDR3 is TGTGCCACCCCGGGGACAGGGGGCCATGGCTACACCTTC. This gives the protein CATPGTGGHGYTF.